Shown below are 32 T cell receptor beta chains from a single sample sequenced in a study of cytomegalovirus exposure and HLA in healthy donors. In the PCR, 60 Vbeta and 13 Jbeta primers were used. Profiling relied on immunoSEQ multiplex PCR, and the TCRdb table lists in-frame clones only, not all of them. Among approximately 220,000 clones listed, 60% to 80% were seen once. The sequenced sample was PBMCs. Receptors originate from a man aged 18-30 years in good health and CMV-seronegative.

A single count supports this clone. This chain connects TRBV6-6 to TRBJ2-1; 8 bases match TRBD2. This CDR3 contains 14 residues. The germline gives CDR1 MNHNY, CDR2 SVGAGI (reference sequence). The V segment lost 4 bases and the J segment 6 bases; nucleotides outside the gene matches: 5. The CDR3 reads CASSSALAVNEQFF. The CDR3, as DNA: TGTGCCAGCAGTTCCGCACTAGCGGTCAATGAGCAGTTCTTC.

This chain uses TRBV11-2 with TRBJ2-7; D might be TRBD1 (6 bases). The germline gives CDR1 SGHAT, CDR2 FQNNGV. The ends were cut back, 5 bases at V and 4 bases at J, with 9 bases in the middle. CDR3 length: 12 residues. The CDR3 DNA is TGTGCCAGCAGCCATGGACAGTACGAGCAGTACTTC. This gives the protein CASSHGQYEQYF.

This chain connects TRBV19 to TRBJ2-5, with 7 bases identical to TRBD2. CDR3 length equals 17 residues. After removal of 0 bases from V and 2 bases from J, the junction contained 9 bases not matched to a gene. Germline V gene data show CDR1 as LNHDA and CDR2 as SQIVND (reference sequence). CDR3 DNA: TGTGCCAGTAGTATAGAAACCCTAGCGGCGGGGCAAGAGACCCAGTACTTC. Translating gives CASSIETLAAGQETQYF.

The gene calls are TRBV11-1 and TRBJ2-4; D not certain. The CDR3 covers 13 residues. The V gene lost 2 bases and the J gene lost 5 bases, with 7 bases spanning the gap. Per the germline V gene, CDR1 is SGHAT and CDR2 is FQDESV (reference sequence). CDR3 nucleotide sequence: TGTGCCAGCAGCTTAAACGGTGAAAACATTCAGTACTTC. It is translated as CASSLNGENIQYF.

The DNA for the CDR3 is TGTGCCAGCAGTTTAATTATCAATCAGCCCCAGCATTTT. It is translated as CASSLIINQPQHF. This chain joins TRBV28 and TRBJ1-5; no clear D gene. Trimming pared 2 bases from V and 3 bases from J, leaving 5 bases between. Germline lookup yields CDR1 MDHEN and CDR2 SYDVKM. The CDR3 is made up of 13 amino acids. Together with reference TRBV28 and TRBJ1-5, the CDR3 gives the full variable domain: DVKVTQSSRYLVKRTGEKVFLECVQDMDHENMFWYRQDPGLGLRLIYFSYDVKMKEKGDIPEGYSVSREKKERFSLILESASTNQTSMYLCASSLIINQPQHFGDGTRLSIL.

This clone was seen only once. The rearrangement links TRBV4-3 to TRBJ2-2; D is possibly TRBD2 (5 bases). CDR3 size: 15 residues. Per the germline V gene, CDR1 is LGHNA and CDR2 is YSLEER. V was pared by 0 bases and J by 5 bases, with 10 bases between. CDR3 loop: CASSQDLGGTGELFF. The CDR3 DNA is TGCGCCAGCAGCCAAGATTTAGGAGGTACCGGGGAGCTGTTTTTT.

Here the CDR3 reads CASSKGDRGSASSYNEQFF. CDR3 DNA sequence: TGTGCCAGCAGCAAAGGGGACAGGGGTTCCGCTAGCTCCTACAATGAGCAGTTCTTC. The gene calls are TRBV21-1 and TRBJ2-1; TRBD1 is the table's D call and was not checked against the DNA. TRBV21-1 is deemed a pseudogene. The CDR3 has 19 residues.

The V call is TRBV28, the J call TRBJ2-7, with TRBD2 matching 7 bases. Germline CDR1 MDHEN, CDR2 SYDVKM. The CDR3 loop spans 12 amino acids. V was clipped by 6 bases and J by 6 bases; unmatched bases: 5. This chain's CDR3 is CASRPWGGEQYF. The CDR3 coding sequence is TGTGCCAGCAGACCTTGGGGGGGCGAGCAGTACTTC.

The chain uses TRBV29-1 and TRBJ1-5; 10 nucleotides match TRBD1. The CDR3 covers 17 residues. CDR1 is SQVTM, CDR2 ANQGSEA, per germline. The V segment lost 1 base and the J segment 5 bases; nucleotides outside the gene matches: 11. CDR3 in DNA: TGCAGCGTTGAAGGAGAGGGACAGGGGAGAGTGGATCAGCCCCAGCATTTT. This translates into CSVEGEGQGRVDQPQHF. Full variable domain (remainder filled in from reference TRBV29-1 and TRBJ1-5): SAVISQKPSRDICQRGTSLTIQCQVDSQVTMMFWYRQQPGQSLTLIATANQGSEATYESGFVIDKFPISRPNLTFSTLTVSNMSPEDSSIYLCSVEGEGQGRVDQPQHFGDGTRLSIL.

The chain links TRBV11-3 to TRBJ1-1; D is unresolved. Deletions cut 6 bases from V and 7 bases from J, with 18 bases between. Germline V gene data show CDR1 as SGHNT and CDR2 as YENEEA. The CDR3 spans 14 residues. The CDR3 here is CASRPSEAAGEAFF. The DNA for the CDR3 is TGTGCCAGCAGACCTTCGGAGGCGGCTGGTGAAGCTTTCTTT.

The rearrangement uses TRBV2 and TRBJ1-2; D may be TRBD1 (6 bases). This CDR3 has 15 residues. Germline CDR1 reads SNHLY; CDR2 reads FYNNEI. V lost 2 bases and J lost 3, with 13 bases in between. CDR3 coding DNA: TGTGCCAGCAGTGAACTACAGGGTAAACACTATGGCTACACCTTC. It is translated as CASSELQGKHYGYTF.

The chain combines TRBV5-1 with TRBJ1-4; the match to TRBD1 covers 12 bases. Germline V gives CDR1 SGHRS, CDR2 YFSETQ. The V segment lost 3 bases and the J segment 7 bases; nucleotides outside the gene matches: 7. The CDR3 sequence is 16 residues long. The CDR3 DNA sequence: TGCGCCAGCAGCTGGGGACAGGGGGCGCGGGGTGAAAAACTGTTTTTT. It encodes CASSWGQGARGEKLFF.

J is TRBJ1-1 and V is TRBV12-5; D may be TRBD1 (5 bases). Germline CDR1 is LGHNT and CDR2 is FRNRAP. Trimming removed 4 bases at V and 4 bases at J, with 10 bases between. The CDR3 consists of 13 residues. The CDR3 sequence is CASGSQGGTEAFF. CDR3 coding DNA: TGTGCTAGTGGTTCCCAGGGAGGCACTGAAGCTTTCTTT.

The chain is built from TRBV4-3 and TRBJ2-3; TRBD2 matches at 12 bases. Trimming removed 0 bases from V and 8 bases from J; junction bases left unmatched: 9. CDR1 LGHNA and CDR2 YSLEER come from the germline V gene. The CDR3 has 17 residues. The CDR3, as DNA: TGCGCCAGCAGCCAAGAAGAGACTAGCGGGAGAATCGGTACGCAGTATTTT. Translating gives CASSQEETSGRIGTQYF.

The genes are TRBV7-9 and TRBJ2-3, with a tentative D call TRBD2 (5 bases). There are 14 residues in the CDR3. Germline CDR1 reads SEHNR; CDR2 reads FQNEAQ (reference sequence). The V gene lost 9 bases and the J gene lost 5 bases, with 18 bases spanning the gap. In nucleotides, the CDR3 is TGTGCCAGTAGGTCGGCTAGCCTTGGAGATACGCAGTATTTT. Translation: CASRSASLGDTQYF.

The genes are TRBV7-6 and TRBJ1-4, with 9 bases aligning to TRBD1. The CDR3 consists of 13 residues. Germline V lookup: CDR1 SGHVS, CDR2 FNYEAQ. Germline trimming cut 5 bases from V and 6 bases from J; bases unmatched to any gene: 1. The CDR3: CASSRDRDEKLFF. Written as DNA, the CDR3 is TGTGCCAGCAGCCGGGACAGGGATGAAAAACTGTTTTTT. Variable domain in full (rest from reference TRBV7-6 and TRBJ1-4): GAGVSQSPRYKVTKRGQDVALRCDPISGHVSLYWYRQALGQGPEFLTYFNYEAQQDKSGLPNDRFSAERPEGSISTLTIQRTEQRDSAMYRCASSRDRDEKLFFGSGTQLSVL.

The genes are TRBV11-2 and TRBJ1-2; the D gene is possibly TRBD1 (5 bases). The V end lost 4 bases, the J end lost 2 bases, and 11 bases lay between the germline ends. This CDR3 comprises 14 residues. The germline gives CDR1 SGHAT, CDR2 FQNNGV. CDR3 loop: CASSSPQGNYGYTF. In DNA, the CDR3 is TGTGCCAGCAGCTCACCGCAGGGAAACTATGGCTACACCTTC.

The chain couples TRBV19 to TRBJ1-1; D is ambiguous. Trimming cost V 3 bases and J 0 bases, with 11 bases left between them. In germline, CDR1 is LNHDA, CDR2 SQIVND (reference sequence). The CDR3 has 15 residues. CDR3 nucleotide sequence: TGTGCCAGTAGTATCTTGGGGAGCCTGAACACTGAAGCTTTCTTT. It yields the protein CASSILGSLNTEAFF. Based on the CDR3 plus reference TRBV19 and TRBJ1-1, the full variable domain is DGGITQSPKYLFRKEGQNVTLSCEQNLNHDAMYWYRQDPGQGLRLIYYSQIVNDFQKGDIAEGYSVSREKKESFPLTVTSAQKNPTAFYLCASSILGSLNTEAFFGQGTRLTVV.

The J gene is TRBJ2-2, the V gene TRBV28; 9 bases agree with TRBD2. The CDR3 consists of 15 residues. The V and J ends lost 5 bases and 4 bases, in that order; junction bases with no gene match: 5. Looked up from germline, CDR1 is MDHEN and CDR2 is SYDVKM. The CDR3 sequence: CASSPRTSVTGELFF. The CDR3 DNA follows: TGTGCCAGCAGTCCACGGACTAGCGTCACCGGGGAGCTGTTTTTT.

The gene calls are TRBV7-9 and TRBJ1-1, with TRBD1 matching over 7 bases. CDR1 is SEHNR, CDR2 FQNEAQ, per germline (reference sequence). This CDR3 is 13 amino acids long. After removal of 8 bases from V and 4 bases from J, the junction contained 7 bases not matched to a gene. The CDR3 is CASEPGGGTEAFF. The CDR3 DNA reads as TGTGCCAGCGAGCCAGGGGGTGGCACTGAAGCTTTCTTT. The variable domain in full, with the rest retrieved from reference TRBV7-9 and TRBJ1-1, is DTGVSQNPRHKITKRGQNVTFRCDPISEHNRLYWYRQTLGQGPEFLTYFQNEAQLEKSRLLSDRFSAERPKGSFSTLEIQRTEQGDSAMYLCASEPGGGTEAFFGQGTRLTVV.

The rearrangement joins TRBV9 to TRBJ1-2; unclear D gene. V was trimmed by 3 bases and J by 6 bases, leaving 6 bases between them. Germline CDR1 and CDR2: SGDLS and YYNGEE. The CDR3 is 11 amino acids. CDR3 sequence: CASSDMDGYTF. CDR3 coding DNA: TGTGCCAGCAGCGACATGGATGGCTACACCTTC.

The rearrangement uses TRBV28 and TRBJ1-1; D uncertain. Germline CDR1 is MDHEN and CDR2 is SYDVKM. Trimming cost V 2 bases and J 0 bases, with 10 bases left between them. The CDR3 is made up of 15 amino acids. The CDR3 nucleotides read TGTGCCAGCAGTTTAGGTACAGAGATGAACACTGAAGCTTTCTTT. Protein: CASSLGTEMNTEAFF. The complete variable domain, with remaining parts taken from reference TRBV28 and TRBJ1-1, reads DVKVTQSSRYLVKRTGEKVFLECVQDMDHENMFWYRQDPGLGLRLIYFSYDVKMKEKGDIPEGYSVSREKKERFSLILESASTNQTSMYLCASSLGTEMNTEAFFGQGTRLTVV.

The V gene is TRBV13, the J gene TRBJ2-7, with 10 bases aligning to TRBD1. V trimming: 3 bases; J trimming: 1 base; junction bases outside the gene matches: 3. The germline V gene encodes CDR1 PRHDT and CDR2 FYEKMQ (reference sequence). CDR3 size: 15 residues. CDR3 in amino acids: CASSFGTGASYEQYF. As DNA, the CDR3 is TGTGCCAGCAGCTTCGGGACAGGGGCTTCCTACGAGCAGTACTTC.

A single count supports this clone. This sample also contains other DNA sequences that code for the same CDR3. The J gene is TRBJ2-1, the V gene TRBV9, with 8 bases identical to TRBD1. In germline, CDR1 is SGDLS, CDR2 YYNGEE. Trimming took 0 bases from V and 4 from J; bases not matched to a gene: 3. The CDR3 contains 15 residues. For the CDR3, the DNA is TGTGCCAGCAGCGTAGGGGACAGGAGTTACAATGAGCAGTTCTTC. This translates into CASSVGDRSYNEQFF.

The chain recombines TRBV2 with TRBJ2-7; 10 positions match TRBD1. J lost 2 bases, V lost 7 bases, and 5 bases had no gene match. This CDR3 contains 14 residues. The germline V gene has CDR1 SNHLY and CDR2 FYNNEI. CDR3 DNA sequence: TGTGCCAGCATTCGGGACAGGGGAACCTACGAGCAGTACTTC. Translated, it gives CASIRDRGTYEQYF.

The chain carries TRBV5-4 and TRBJ1-1, with D possibly TRBD1 on 6 matching bases. V shed 2 bases and J shed 3 bases, with 8 bases lying between them. The CDR3 has 13 amino acids. The V gene's germline CDR1 is SGHNT and CDR2 YYREEE (reference sequence). CDR3 residues: CASSLQGDTEAFF. CDR3 sequence (DNA): TGTGCCAGCAGCTTACAGGGAGACACTGAAGCTTTCTTT. The variable domain in full, with the rest retrieved from reference TRBV5-4 and TRBJ1-1, is ETGVTQSPTHLIKTRGQQVTLRCSSQSGHNTVSWYQQALGQGPQFIFQYYREEENGRGNFPPRFSGLQFPNYSSELNVNALELDDSALYLCASSLQGDTEAFFGQGTRLTVV.

The chain has TRBV6-5 and TRBJ2-7, with a possible D match to TRBD2 (5 bases). From germline, CDR1 is MNHEY and CDR2 SVGAGI. This CDR3 comprises 14 residues. Deletions cut 0 bases from V and 2 bases from J, with 8 bases between. CDR3 in amino acids: CASSYSRAAYEQYF. As DNA, the CDR3 is TGTGCCAGCAGTTACTCGAGGGCAGCCTACGAGCAGTACTTC.

V and J are TRBV6-1 and TRBJ2-7; 7 bases agree with TRBD2. CDR3 length equals 15 residues. Germline CDR1 MNHNS, CDR2 SASEGT. J was trimmed by 2 bases and V by 1 base; bases with no gene match: 5. CDR3 residues: CASSEGRESPYEQYF. The CDR3 nucleotides are TGTGCCAGCAGTGAAGGGCGGGAGTCCCCCTACGAGCAGTACTTC.

The rearrangement joins TRBV27 to TRBJ2-1; 11 nucleotides match TRBD2. The CDR3 loop spans 15 amino acids. CDR1 and CDR2 from the germline V gene are MNHEY and SMNVEV (reference sequence). Losses at the gene ends were 3 bases for V and 4 bases for J; bases not matched to a gene: 2. This CDR3 reads CASSFSGRGYNEQFF. The CDR3 region has the DNA TGTGCCAGCAGTTTTAGCGGGAGGGGGTACAATGAGCAGTTCTTC.

This clone was recorded once. The CDR3 loop is CASTGSAGKTSAFF. The CDR3 nucleotides read TGTGCCAGTACCGGCTCGGCAGGGAAAACGTCAGCTTTCTTT. The rearrangement links TRBV19 to TRBJ1-1, with D maybe TRBD1 (5 bases). The germline V gene has CDR1 LNHDA and CDR2 SQIVND (reference sequence). CDR3 length equals 14 residues. Trimming pared 7 bases from V and 10 bases from J, leaving 22 bases between.

The chain links TRBV19 to TRBJ2-4; D might be TRBD1 (6 bases). Germline values: CDR1 LNHDA, CDR2 SQIVND (reference sequence). V lost 1 base, J lost 0 bases, and 16 bases lay in between. This CDR3 has 18 amino acids. CDR3 sequence reads: CASSIVLAARGAKNIQYF. For the CDR3, the DNA is TGTGCCAGTAGTATAGTTTTGGCTGCCAGGGGAGCCAAAAACATTCAGTACTTC.

This clone occurred once. V usage is TRBV23-1 and J usage is TRBJ2-2; a weak D match, TRBD2 (8 bases). TRBV23-1 is an ORF for which the function is uncertain. The CDR3 totals 21 residues. The V end was cut by 0 bases, the J end by 7 bases, with 30 bases between. DNA of the CDR3: TGCGCCAGCAGTCAATCCGGGGGGGGGAAGACAGGGCGGAACATGGTCGGGGAGCTGTTTTTT. Encoded protein: CASSQSGGGKTGRNMVGELFF.